A selection of T cell receptor beta chains follows, all from one sample in a study of a mutant IDH1 vaccine in newly diagnosed glioma. The repertoire was sequenced with immunoSEQ multiplex PCR; TCRdb's copy has only in-frame clones and lacks some. The table shows about 98,000 clones, with approximately 90% occurring only once. The starting material was PBMCs, obtained from a glioma patient treated with radiotherapy, temozolomide or both. The receptors derive from a woman between 45 and 60 years old with glioma. The CDR3 runs from the conserved cysteine through the conserved F or W. D genes are given only for firm matches. Clone size is not always given. Where it is, it says once, few, many or a class for expanded clones.

d_call: NA
v_call: TRBV6-1
j_call: TRBJ2-7
clone_size: NA
cdr3_nt: TGTGCGGCAAACTCCTACGAGCAGTACTTC
cdr3_aa: CAANSYEQYF

d_call: NA
v_call: TRBV7-6
j_call: TRBJ2-3
clone_size: NA
cdr3_nt: TGTGCCAGCAGCTCCTCCGGGCGGTGGGCAGATACGCAGTATTTT
cdr3_aa: CASSSSGRWADTQYF

d_call: NA
v_call: TRBV7-2
j_call: TRBJ2-5
clone_size: NA
cdr3_nt: TGTGCCAGCAGCTTAGTCTCATATGGCAATCTTATGGAGACCCAGTACTTC
cdr3_aa: CASSLVSYGNLMETQYF

d_call: NA
v_call: TRBV18
j_call: TRBJ2-7
clone_size: NA
cdr3_nt: TGTGCCAGCTCACCTCGGACAGACGGAGCCGGAGAGCAGTACTTC
cdr3_aa: CASSPRTDGAGEQYF

d_call: TRBD1
v_call: TRBV2
j_call: TRBJ2-3
clone_size: NA
cdr3_nt: TGTGCCAGCAGTATTCGACAGGGACCTAGCACAGATACGCAGTATTTT
cdr3_aa: CASSIRQGPSTDTQYF

d_call: NA
v_call: TRBV15
j_call: TRBJ2-7
clone_size: NA
cdr3_nt: TGTGCCACCAGCAGAGATACCGAACCTGGACGGGACCGGACCTACGAGCAGTACTTC
cdr3_aa: CATSRDTEPGRDRTYEQYF

d_call: TRBD1
v_call: TRBV6-1
j_call: TRBJ2-5
clone_size: few
cdr3_nt: TGTGCCAGCAGTGTTATACAGGGGAAGCAAGAGACCCAGTACTTC
cdr3_aa: CASSVIQGKQETQYF

d_call: TRBD1
v_call: TRBV7-3
j_call: TRBJ2-3
clone_size: NA
cdr3_nt: TGTGCCAGCAGCCCGGACAGGGGTGTCACAGATACGCAGTATTTT
cdr3_aa: CASSPDRGVTDTQYF

d_call: NA
v_call: TRBV5-1
j_call: TRBJ2-1
clone_size: NA
cdr3_nt: TGCGCCAGCAGCTTGGAATTAGAGTCCCGCATGGGGAATGAGCAGTTCTTC
cdr3_aa: CASSLELESRMGNEQFF

d_call: NA
v_call: TRBV5-1
j_call: TRBJ1-3
clone_size: NA
cdr3_nt: TGCGCCAGCAGCGAGTCCACATCGTTGCAATACTCTGGAAACACCATATATTTT
cdr3_aa: CASSESTSLQYSGNTIYF

d_call: TRBD2
v_call: TRBV2
j_call: TRBJ2-7
clone_size: NA
cdr3_nt: TGTGCCAGCAGGCCCCCGGGACTAGCGTCCTACGAGCAGTACTTC
cdr3_aa: CASRPPGLASYEQYF

d_call: NA
v_call: TRBV13
j_call: TRBJ2-1
clone_size: NA
cdr3_nt: TGTGCCAGCAGCTTGAGTAGGTACAATGAGCAGTTCTTC
cdr3_aa: CASSLSRYNEQFF

d_call: NA
v_call: TRBV5-6
j_call: TRBJ2-7
clone_size: NA
cdr3_nt: TGTGCCAGCAGCTTGTACTGGGTAGATTACGAGCAGTACTTC
cdr3_aa: CASSLYWVDYEQYF

d_call: NA
v_call: TRBV5-1
j_call: TRBJ1-1
clone_size: NA
cdr3_nt: TGCGCCAGCAGCTTGGCCGGACAGTCCACTGAAGCTTTCTTT
cdr3_aa: CASSLAGQSTEAFF

d_call: NA
v_call: TRBV5-4
j_call: TRBJ1-5
clone_size: NA
cdr3_nt: TGTGCCAGCAGCTTGGAATATTCAGGATACAATCAGCCCCAGCATTTT
cdr3_aa: CASSLEYSGYNQPQHF

d_call: TRBD2
v_call: TRBV5-1
j_call: TRBJ2-1
clone_size: NA
cdr3_nt: TGCGCCAGCGGGACTAGCGGGAGGGCCGAGGATGAGCAGTTCTTC
cdr3_aa: CASGTSGRAEDEQFF

d_call: TRBD1
v_call: TRBV9
j_call: TRBJ2-1
clone_size: NA
cdr3_nt: TGTGCCAGCAGCGAGTACAGGGGGCGACTAGGCAATGAGCAGTTCTTC
cdr3_aa: CASSEYRGRLGNEQFF

d_call: TRBD2
v_call: TRBV28
j_call: TRBJ2-1
clone_size: once
cdr3_nt: TGTGCCAGCAGTCCCGTGACGGGAGGGCGGTACAATGAGCAGTTCTTC
cdr3_aa: CASSPVTGGRYNEQFF

d_call: TRBD1
v_call: TRBV11-3
j_call: TRBJ1-1
clone_size: NA
cdr3_nt: TGTGCCAGCAGCTTTACAGGGGACACTGAAGCTTTCTTT
cdr3_aa: CASSFTGDTEAFF

d_call: NA
v_call: TRBV19
j_call: TRBJ2-6
clone_size: NA
cdr3_nt: TGTGCCAGTAGTCCGGGACTCCAATTCTCTGGGGCCAACGTCCTGACTTTC
cdr3_aa: CASSPGLQFSGANVLTF

d_call: NA
v_call: TRBV5-1
j_call: TRBJ2-7
clone_size: NA
cdr3_nt: TGCGCCAGCACCCCTTCGGCGGAACCTTACGAGCAGTACTTC
cdr3_aa: CASTPSAEPYEQYF

d_call: NA
v_call: TRBV6-5
j_call: TRBJ1-5
clone_size: NA
cdr3_nt: TGTGCCAGCAGCCCTTTCCAGGGAGGCAATCAGCCCCAGCATTTT
cdr3_aa: CASSPFQGGNQPQHF

d_call: NA
v_call: TRBV6-5
j_call: TRBJ1-5
clone_size: NA
cdr3_nt: TGTGCCAGCAGTTACGCTACAGCCATTGGGCCCCAGCATTTT
cdr3_aa: CASSYATAIGPQHF

d_call: NA
v_call: TRBV7-8
j_call: TRBJ1-5
clone_size: NA
cdr3_nt: TGTGCCAGCAGCTTAGCGCTTTCGGAGCTTTGGCCCCAGCATTTT
cdr3_aa: CASSLALSELWPQHF

d_call: NA
v_call: TRBV5-6
j_call: TRBJ1-5
clone_size: NA
cdr3_nt: TGTGCCAGCAGCTCATACGACAGGAACAATCAGCCCCAGCATTTT
cdr3_aa: CASSSYDRNNQPQHF

d_call: TRBD1
v_call: TRBV6-5
j_call: TRBJ1-2
clone_size: NA
cdr3_nt: TGTGCCAGCAGTTACGCGGACAGGGGAAAAATCTATGGCTACACCTTC
cdr3_aa: CASSYADRGKIYGYTF

d_call: TRBD2
v_call: TRBV4-1
j_call: TRBJ2-7
clone_size: NA
cdr3_nt: TGCGCCAGCAGCCCGGGACTAGCGGGAGGGTCCTACGAGCGGTACTTC
cdr3_aa: CASSPGLAGGSYERYF

d_call: NA
v_call: TRBV29-1
j_call: TRBJ2-5
clone_size: NA
cdr3_nt: TGCAGCGTTGAAGAGAGGGGGGGGCAAGAGACCCAGTACTTC
cdr3_aa: CSVEERGGQETQYF

d_call: NA
v_call: TRBV29-1
j_call: TRBJ1-3
clone_size: NA
cdr3_nt: TGCAGCGGGATCGGACTGAACTCTGGAAACACCATATATTTT
cdr3_aa: CSGIGLNSGNTIYF

d_call: TRBD2
v_call: TRBV12-5
j_call: TRBJ2-7
clone_size: NA
cdr3_nt: TGTGCTAGTGGTCTTGGACTAGCGGGAGTTCTCGAGCAGTACTTC
cdr3_aa: CASGLGLAGVLEQYF

d_call: NA
v_call: TRBV29-1
j_call: TRBJ2-7
clone_size: NA
cdr3_nt: TGCAGCGTTGGACGGGACTACGAGCAGTACTTC
cdr3_aa: CSVGRDYEQYF

d_call: NA
v_call: TRBV10-1
j_call: TRBJ2-7
clone_size: NA
cdr3_nt: TGCGCCAGCAGTGAGAATCGCGACTTTTGGTCATCCCACGAGCAGTACTTC
cdr3_aa: CASSENRDFWSSHEQYF

d_call: TRBD1
v_call: TRBV27
j_call: TRBJ1-2
clone_size: NA
cdr3_nt: TGTGCCAGCAGTCCGACAGGGCTGAACTATGGCTACACCTTC
cdr3_aa: CASSPTGLNYGYTF

d_call: NA
v_call: TRBV5-1
j_call: TRBJ2-1
clone_size: NA
cdr3_nt: TGCGCCAGCAGCTTGGTACCAGGACCACACAATGAGCAGTTCTTC
cdr3_aa: CASSLVPGPHNEQFF

d_call: TRBD2
v_call: TRBV4-2
j_call: TRBJ2-1
clone_size: NA
cdr3_nt: TGTGCCACTAGGACTAGCGGGAGATACAATGAGCAGTTCTTC
cdr3_aa: CATRTSGRYNEQFF

d_call: NA
v_call: TRBV6-5
j_call: TRBJ1-1
clone_size: NA
cdr3_nt: TGTGCCAGCGGTCACCGAGCTTTTGAAGCTTTCTTT
cdr3_aa: CASGHRAFEAFF

d_call: NA
v_call: TRBV25-1
j_call: TRBJ2-6
clone_size: NA
cdr3_nt: TGTGCCAGCAGTGAATCGGGGTTCGGGGCCAACGTCCTGACTTTC
cdr3_aa: CASSESGFGANVLTF

d_call: NA
v_call: TRBV6-5
j_call: TRBJ1-2
clone_size: NA
cdr3_nt: TGTGCCAGCAGTTTGGGGGCGGGGAACTATGGCTACACCTTC
cdr3_aa: CASSLGAGNYGYTF

d_call: NA
v_call: TRBV5-5
j_call: TRBJ1-6
clone_size: NA
cdr3_nt: TGTGCCAGCAGCTTGAGAACAGGGACGAATTCACCCCTCCACTTT
cdr3_aa: CASSLRTGTNSPLHF

d_call: TRBD2
v_call: TRBV19
j_call: TRBJ2-7
clone_size: NA
cdr3_nt: TGTGCCAGTAGTCCGGGGACTAGCGGGAGAGCCTACGAGCAGTACTTC
cdr3_aa: CASSPGTSGRAYEQYF

d_call: NA
v_call: TRBV9
j_call: TRBJ2-5
clone_size: NA
cdr3_nt: TGTGCCAGCAGCGTAGTGGCGGGAATCCAAGAGACCCAGTACTTC
cdr3_aa: CASSVVAGIQETQYF

d_call: NA
v_call: TRBV5-1
j_call: TRBJ1-1
clone_size: few
cdr3_nt: TGCGCCAGCCTACCCGGGACCTCAACTTTTCAGAACACTGAAGCTTTCTTT
cdr3_aa: CASLPGTSTFQNTEAFF

d_call: NA
v_call: TRBV9
j_call: TRBJ2-7
clone_size: NA
cdr3_nt: TGTGCCAGCAGCGCCGGGAAAGGCTACGAGCAGTACTTC
cdr3_aa: CASSAGKGYEQYF

d_call: TRBD1
v_call: TRBV14
j_call: TRBJ1-6
clone_size: few
cdr3_nt: TGTGCCAGCAGCCAGGACAGGGGCTCACCCCTCCACTTT
cdr3_aa: CASSQDRGSPLHF

d_call: NA
v_call: TRBV5-5
j_call: TRBJ2-5
clone_size: NA
cdr3_nt: TGTGCCAGCAGCTTGGGACTGGGAAAGGAGACCCAGTACTTC
cdr3_aa: CASSLGLGKETQYF

d_call: NA
v_call: TRBV4-2
j_call: TRBJ2-2
clone_size: NA
cdr3_nt: TGTGCCAGCAGCCAAGATGACGCGAACACCGGGGAGCTGTTTTTT
cdr3_aa: CASSQDDANTGELFF

d_call: NA
v_call: TRBV5-4
j_call: TRBJ1-1
clone_size: NA
cdr3_nt: TGTGCCAGCAGCTCCCCACTGAACACTGAAGCTTTCTTT
cdr3_aa: CASSSPLNTEAFF

d_call: NA
v_call: TRBV28
j_call: TRBJ2-7
clone_size: NA
cdr3_nt: TGTGCCAGCAGCCCTATCGTAGGGCTCCGGTTCGAGCAGTACTTC
cdr3_aa: CASSPIVGLRFEQYF

d_call: NA
v_call: TRBV30
j_call: TRBJ1-2
clone_size: NA
cdr3_nt: TGTGCCTGGAACATGGGAGGTTATGGCTACACCTTC
cdr3_aa: CAWNMGGYGYTF

d_call: TRBD1
v_call: TRBV2
j_call: TRBJ2-1
clone_size: NA
cdr3_nt: TGTGCCAGCAGTGAAGCGCTGTCGGGACAGGGGCGCAATGAGCAGTTCTTC
cdr3_aa: CASSEALSGQGRNEQFF

d_call: TRBD2
v_call: TRBV5-1
j_call: TRBJ2-1
clone_size: NA
cdr3_nt: TGCGCCAGCAGCTCCGGACTAGTCTACAATGAGCAGTTCTTC
cdr3_aa: CASSSGLVYNEQFF

d_call: TRBD1
v_call: TRBV6-5
j_call: TRBJ2-7
clone_size: NA
cdr3_nt: TGTGCCAGCAGTAGTAGACAGGGGCCATACGAGCAGTACTTC
cdr3_aa: CASSSRQGPYEQYF

d_call: NA
v_call: TRBV5-1
j_call: TRBJ2-7
clone_size: once
cdr3_nt: TGCGCCAGCAGCTTGAGCCCCTACGAGCAGTACTTC
cdr3_aa: CASSLSPYEQYF

d_call: TRBD1
v_call: TRBV4-2
j_call: TRBJ1-2
clone_size: once
cdr3_nt: TGTGCCAGCAGCCAAGCGGGGACAGCATATGGCTACACCTTC
cdr3_aa: CASSQAGTAYGYTF

d_call: TRBD2
v_call: TRBV7-6
j_call: TRBJ2-5
clone_size: NA
cdr3_nt: TGTGCCAGCAGCCCAGGACTAGCGGGAGTTCGAGAGACCCAGTACTTC
cdr3_aa: CASSPGLAGVRETQYF